This T cell receptor (beta chain) originates from a study of shared clonotypes between healthy human individuals. With respect to this clone: Its antigen is not identified.

Study conclusions and caveats: Large sequencing depth failed to make sorted-subset sequencing complete, rarefaction showed.

This table comes from immunoSEQ multiplex PCR, and its TCRdb copy is limited to in-frame clones, with some not included. The data contain tens of thousands of clones, about 61% of them singletons. The source of this sequence is a man younger than 40 in good health. Specimen: memory CD8+ T cells sorted from blood. As to subset: CD45RO+ cells pooled with CCR7-negative TemRA cells.

The CDR3 DNA follows: TGTGCCAGCACCCTAATGGGGACTAGCGGGGGCAATGAGCAGTTCTTC. The encoded protein is CASTLMGTSGGNEQFF. The genes are TRBV7-6 and TRBJ2-1, with 14 bases that match TRBD2. With 7 bases clipped from V and 6 bases from J, the junction kept 8 bases outside the gene matches. The CDR3 runs 16 residues. The germline CDR1 and CDR2 sequences are SGHVS and FNYEAQ. Based on the CDR3 plus reference TRBV7-6 and TRBJ2-1, the full variable domain is GAGVSQSPRYKVTKRGQDVALRCDPISGHVSLYWYRQALGQGPEFLTYFNYEAQQDKSGLPNDRFSAERPEGSISTLTIQRTEQRDSAMYRCASTLMGTSGGNEQFFGPGTRLTVL.